These 22 T cell receptor beta chains originate from one sample sequenced in a study of shared clonotypes between healthy human individuals. Here immunoSEQ multiplex PCR was the method, and the copy in TCRdb shows in-frame clones only, minus some. The table has around 500,000 clones, over 65% seen once. The sample taken for sequencing was PBMCs. The receptors were gathered from a woman between 40 and 50 years old in good health. Some clones in this sample may be carry-over from other donors' samples.

The chain carries TRBV5-6 and TRBJ2-3; 13 bases match TRBD2. V trimming: 0 bases; J trimming: 5 bases; junction bases outside the gene matches: 3. The CDR3 runs to 16 residues. The germline CDR1 and CDR2 sequences are SGHDT and YYEEEE. Written as DNA, the CDR3 is TGTGCCAGCAGCTTGGACGGACTAGCGGGAGTAGATACGCAGTATTTT. The encoded protein is CASSLDGLAGVDTQYF.

This clone was seen a few times. The rearrangement links TRBV11-3 to TRBJ1-2, with a possible D match to TRBD1 (5 bases). Germline V gene lookup returns CDR1 SGHNT and CDR2 YENEEA. The CDR3 sequence is 13 residues long. With 4 bases removed from V and 8 bases from J, the gap between germline ends came to 14 bases. In nucleotides, the CDR3 is TGTGCCAGCAGCTATTCCCAGGGCAGGGGCTACACCTTC. It is translated as CASSYSQGRGYTF.

This chain links TRBV5-6 with TRBJ2-7; no clear D. Germline values: CDR1 SGHDT, CDR2 YYEEEE. The CDR3 sequence is 14 residues long. The ends were cut back, 3 bases at V and 0 bases at J, with 10 bases in the middle. This CDR3 reads CASSSQTSSYEQYF. CDR3 DNA sequence: TGTGCCAGCAGCTCCCAGACGTCCTCCTACGAGCAGTACTTC.

The J gene is TRBJ1-5, the V gene TRBV18; tentatively, D is TRBD1 (5 bases). V was clipped by 4 bases and J by 2 bases, with 18 bases between them. The CDR3 runs to 17 residues. Per the germline V gene, CDR1 is KGHSH and CDR2 is LQKENI. CDR3 sequence (DNA): TGTGCCAGCTCACAAGTGGGTCCAGGGTTCGGCAATCAGCCCCAGCATTTT. Its protein product is CASSQVGPGFGNQPQHF.

The J gene is TRBJ2-7, the V gene TRBV27; 7 bases line up with TRBD2. V was clipped by 2 bases and J by 6 bases; unmatched bases: 4. Germline loops: CDR1 MNHEY, CDR2 SMNVEV (reference sequence). The length of the CDR3 is 13 residues. CDR3 nucleotides: TGTGCCAGCAGTTTAGGGGGGGTGGGCGAGCAGTACTTC. This sequence encodes CASSLGGVGEQYF.

The CDR3 is CASSSRLAGSTQYF. CDR3 nucleotides: TGTGCCAGCAGTTCCCGACTAGCGGGGTCTACCCAGTACTTC. The chain combines TRBV6-5 with TRBJ2-5, with 11 bases matching TRBD2. The CDR3 sequence is 14 residues long. Germline V CDR1 and CDR2: MNHEY, SVGAGI. Trimming cost V 4 bases and J 8 bases; bases outside gene matches: 6.

The rearrangement joins TRBV28 to TRBJ2-7; D remains unclear. The germline CDR1 and CDR2 sequences are MDHEN and SYDVKM. The CDR3 is made up of 14 amino acids. V was trimmed by 2 bases and J by 4 bases, leaving 12 bases between them. CDR3 nucleotide sequence: TGTGCCAGCAGTTTAGTTTTCGCTGATTACGAGCAGTACTTC. Its protein product is CASSLVFADYEQYF.

The chain uses TRBV28 and TRBJ2-5, with D tentatively TRBD2 (6 bases). CDR1 and CDR2 from the germline V gene are MDHEN and SYDVKM. The CDR3 extends over 14 amino acids. Trimming took 4 bases from V and 5 from J, leaving 14 bases between them. CDR3 DNA: TGTGCCAGCAGTTCTAGCGAGAGCTGGGAGACCCAGTACTTC. Translation: CASSSSESWETQYF. Complete variable domain (other parts from reference TRBV28 and TRBJ2-5): DVKVTQSSRYLVKRTGEKVFLECVQDMDHENMFWYRQDPGLGLRLIYFSYDVKMKEKGDIPEGYSVSREKKERFSLILESASTNQTSMYLCASSSSESWETQYFGPGTRLLVL.

V is TRBV6-1 and J is TRBJ2-5; D possibly corresponds to TRBD1 (6 bases). The CDR3 extends over 15 amino acids. V gave up 5 bases and J gave up 4 bases, with 17 bases separating them. Germline V gives CDR1 MNHNS, CDR2 SASEGT. The CDR3 DNA reads TGTGCCAGCAGTAAACAGGGTTTATCGGGAGAGACCCAGTACTTC. Translating gives CASSKQGLSGETQYF.

This chain links TRBV9 with TRBJ2-3; D unresolved. Germline V gives CDR1 SGDLS, CDR2 YYNGEE. The CDR3 loop spans 13 amino acids. Deletions cut 3 bases from V and 4 bases from J, with 9 bases between. The CDR3 region has the DNA TGTGCCAGCAGCGCGAGGTTGGCAGATACGCAGTATTTT. It is translated as CASSARLADTQYF.

The J gene is TRBJ2-3, the V gene TRBV15; the match to TRBD2 covers 8 bases. Germline V CDR1 and CDR2: LNHNV, YYDKDF (reference sequence). J was trimmed by 2 bases and V by 3 bases; bases with no gene match: 4. CDR3 length: 15 residues. CDR3 in DNA: TGTGCCACCAGCAGGGGGACTAGGGTCACAGATACGCAGTATTTT. Translation gives CATSRGTRVTDTQYF. Drawing the rest from reference TRBV15 and TRBJ2-3, the complete variable domain is DAMVIQNPRYQVTQFGKPVTLSCSQTLNHNVMYWYQQKSSQAPKLLFHYYDKDFNNEADTPDNFQSRRPNTSFCFLDIRSPGLGDTAMYLCATSRGTRVTDTQYFGPGTRLTVL.

This clone turned up a few times. V usage is TRBV5-1 and J usage is TRBJ1-1; the D gene is possibly TRBD1 (5 bases). The CDR3 covers 15 residues. V lost 2 bases and J lost 5, with 16 bases in between. The V gene's germline CDR1 is SGHRS and CDR2 YFSETQ. In DNA, the CDR3 is TGCGCCAGCAGCTTTGAAAACCCGGGGGAGACTGAAGCTTTCTTT. This sequence encodes CASSFENPGETEAFF.

This chain links TRBV7-6 with TRBJ1-2; D is uncertain. There are 13 residues in the CDR3. Germline CDR1 reads SGHVS; CDR2 reads FNYEAQ. The ends were cut back, 7 bases at V and 4 bases at J, with 13 bases in the middle. CDR3 sequence (DNA): TGTGCCAGCAAAGGGTTTTTAGGCTATGGCTACACCTTC. Protein sequence: CASKGFLGYGYTF. Full variable domain (missing parts from reference TRBV7-6 and TRBJ1-2): GAGVSQSPRYKVTKRGQDVALRCDPISGHVSLYWYRQALGQGPEFLTYFNYEAQQDKSGLPNDRFSAERPEGSISTLTIQRTEQRDSAMYRCASKGFLGYGYTFGSGTRLTVV.

The V and J genes are TRBV5-4 and TRBJ2-3, with 13 bases aligning to TRBD2. The germline CDR1 and CDR2 sequences are SGHNT and YYREEE (reference sequence). J gave up 0 bases and V 4 bases, and 11 bases lay outside the gene matches. There are 19 residues in the CDR3. CDR3 in amino acids: CASSPYTSGRASSTDTQYF. The CDR3 DNA is TGTGCCAGCAGCCCCTACACTAGCGGGAGGGCCTCTAGCACAGATACGCAGTATTTT.

This sequence joins TRBV27 and TRBJ1-1; no clear D gene. Germline CDR1 reads MNHEY; CDR2 reads SMNVEV (reference sequence). Deletions cut 4 bases from V and 0 bases from J, with 12 bases between. CDR3 length: 15 amino acids. The CDR3 DNA sequence: TGTGCCAGCAGTTCCCTGCTTGTTCTGAACACTGAAGCTTTCTTT. Amino acids: CASSSLLVLNTEAFF.

This clone was counted once. The chain carries TRBV7-2 and TRBJ1-2; D not certain. Germline V gives CDR1 SGHTA, CDR2 FQGNSA. CDR3 length equals 14 residues. Trimming shortened V by 3 bases and J by 7 bases, and 15 bases separated the two germline ends. The CDR3 loop reads CASSLSGRIGGYTF. CDR3 bases: TGTGCCAGCAGCTTGTCAGGCCGCATTGGTGGCTACACCTTC.

This sequence joins TRBV19 and TRBJ2-5; 7 positions agree with TRBD2. V was pared by 2 bases and J by 2 bases, with 20 bases of the junction left unmatched. Germline CDR1 LNHDA, CDR2 SQIVND (reference sequence). The CDR3 runs 20 residues. The CDR3 loop reads CASSIKSLASGIGRQETQYF. CDR3 in DNA: TGTGCCAGTAGTATAAAGTCGTTGGCTAGCGGTATTGGGCGGCAAGAGACCCAGTACTTC.

Points on this clone: Only one base separates this from a far larger clonotype, so it likely reflects a read error. This sequence joins TRBV6-4 and TRBJ1-1, with 8 bases that match TRBD1. CDR3 size: 14 residues. Germline CDR1 is MRHNA and CDR2 is SNTAGT. DNA of the CDR3: TGTGCCAGCGGTGAGGGACAGGAGAACACTGAAGCTTTCTTT. Translated, it gives CASGEGQENTEAFF.

The V gene is TRBV18, the J gene TRBJ1-5, with TRBD1 as a possible D gene (6 bases). CDR1 and CDR2 from the germline V gene are KGHSH and LQKENI. The CDR3 totals 14 residues. With 6 bases removed from V and 5 bases from J, the gap between germline ends came to 14 bases. The CDR3 here is CASSQQGDDQPQHF. The DNA for the CDR3 is TGTGCCAGCTCCCAACAGGGAGATGATCAGCCCCAGCATTTT.

The rearrangement links TRBV20-1 to TRBJ2-7, with D possibly matching TRBD1 (6 bases). V gave up 6 bases and J gave up 3 bases, with 9 bases separating them. This CDR3 spans 11 amino acids. In germline, CDR1 is DFQATT, CDR2 SNEGSKA (reference sequence). CDR3 sequence reads: CSARQVYEQYF. The CDR3 coding sequence is TGCAGTGCGAGACAGGTCTACGAGCAGTACTTC.

V gene TRBV30 combines with J gene TRBJ1-3, with a tentative D call TRBD1 (5 bases). The CDR3 length is 16 residues. Trimming took off 5 bases at V and 5 bases at J, with 22 bases between the two ends. CDR1 and CDR2 from the germline V gene are GTSNPN and SVGIG (reference sequence). DNA of the CDR3: TGTGCCTGGCAGCAGGGACCCCGGGACCTGAGAAACACCATATATTTT. Translation gives CAWQQGPRDLRNTIYF.

J is TRBJ2-5 and V is TRBV28, with D unresolved. V lost 7 bases and J lost 3, with 18 bases in between. Germline V gene data show CDR1 as MDHEN and CDR2 as SYDVKM. The CDR3 totals 15 residues. As DNA, the CDR3 is TGTGCCAGCAAGGTTCACAAATTAGCTGAAGAGACCCAGTACTTC. Translated: CASKVHKLAEETQYF.